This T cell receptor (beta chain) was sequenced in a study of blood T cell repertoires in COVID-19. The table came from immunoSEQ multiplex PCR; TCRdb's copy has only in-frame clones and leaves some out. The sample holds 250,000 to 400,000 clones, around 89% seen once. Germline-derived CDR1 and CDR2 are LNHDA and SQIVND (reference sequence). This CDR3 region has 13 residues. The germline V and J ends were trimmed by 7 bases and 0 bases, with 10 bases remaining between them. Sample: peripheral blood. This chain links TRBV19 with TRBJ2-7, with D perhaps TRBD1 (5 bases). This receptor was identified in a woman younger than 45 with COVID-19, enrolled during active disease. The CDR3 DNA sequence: TGTGCCAGTACCCAGGGCCACTCCTACGAGCAGTACTTC. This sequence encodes CASTQGHSYEQYF.